The 15 T cell receptor beta chains below all came from one sample that was sequenced in a study of post-analysis software for immune sequencing data. Study results and limitations: Elevated frequency relative to controls characterized roughly 5 TRBV segments in patients, TRBV5-6, TRBV5-1 and TRBV20-1 among them.

Prepared libraries of TCR beta cDNA carried unique molecular identifiers. TCRdb redid the calling of the PCR reads with MiXCR, one entry per CDR3 protein. The table lists about 800,000 distinct CDR3 sequences, 25% to 30% of them singletons. These receptors are not linked to any known antigen. Sequencing was carried out using blood. These receptor sequences come from a girl aged 5-17 years with multiple sclerosis.

This clonotype was counted only a few times. The chain carries TRBV10-3 and TRBJ2-2, with D possibly being TRBD1 or TRBD2 (6 bases each). The CDR3 contains 18 residues. Germline CDR1 reads ENHRY; CDR2 reads SYGVKD. Trimming removed 4 bases at V and 0 bases at J, with 18 bases between. The CDR3 region is CAISAPGGTGSNTGELFF. CDR3 nucleotides: TGTGCCATCAGTGCCCCCGGGGGAACAGGGTCGAACACCGGGGAGCTGTTTTTT.

There are a few counts of this clonotype. The chain joins TRBV12-3 or TRBV12-4 to TRBJ2-5; D is unclear. The DNA end favors TRBJ2-7, so the J call may be wrong. CDR3 size: 12 residues. CDR3 residues: CASSLAHREQYF. The CDR3 coding sequence is TGTGCCAGCAGTTTAGCCCATCGCGAGCAGTACTTC.

The chain recombines TRBV20-1 with TRBJ1-6; a possible D gene is TRBD1 (5 bases). The V end lost 0 bases, the J end lost 4 bases, and 19 bases lay between the germline ends. Per the germline V gene, CDR1 is DFQATT and CDR2 is SNEGSKA (reference sequence). The CDR3 is 18 residues long. The CDR3 region has the DNA TGCAGTGCTAGAGATGAGGACACCCCCTTGGTTTATAATTCACCCCTCCACTTT. This sequence encodes CSARDEDTPLVYNSPLHF.

This sequence joins TRBV29-1 and TRBJ1-1; D unclear. Trimming removed 4 bases from V and 3 bases from J, with 12 bases in between. The CDR3 consists of 13 residues. Looked up from germline, CDR1 is SQVTM and CDR2 is ANQGSEA. The CDR3 DNA reads TGCAGCGTTGGGACGGCGTGGGACACTGAAGCTTTCTTT. As protein: CSVGTAWDTEAFF.

Points on this clonotype: This may stem from a read error, because a much larger clone lies one nucleotide away. V gene TRBV3-1 combines with J gene TRBJ2-7; D possibly corresponds to TRBD1 (6 bases). The end of the DNA aligns better with TRBJ2-5, so the J call may be wrong. CDR1 and CDR2 from the germline V gene are LGHDT and YNNKEL (reference sequence). The CDR3 length is 14 residues. CDR3 protein: CASSTSTGLQTQYF. The CDR3 coding sequence is TGTGCCAGCAGCACCTCGACAGGCCTACAGACCCAGTACTTC.

J is TRBJ2-3 and V is TRBV3-1; a weak D match, TRBD2 (6 bases). V gave up 4 bases and J gave up 1 base, with 18 bases separating them. The CDR3 covers 17 residues. Germline values: CDR1 LGHDT, CDR2 YNNKEL (reference sequence). CDR3 sequence: CASSLSPGGVGTDTQYF. CDR3 nucleotides: TGTGCCAGCAGCCTATCTCCCGGCGGGGTTGGCACAGATACGCAGTATTTT.

Only a few counts were recorded for this clonotype. The chain carries TRBV29-1 and TRBJ2-3; no clear D gene. This CDR3 region has 18 residues. From germline, CDR1 is SQVTM and CDR2 ANQGSEA. The V gene lost 3 bases and the J gene lost 1 base, with 23 bases spanning the gap. In DNA, the CDR3 is TGCAGCGTTGATCTCTTTGCGTTCTCGACCGAGGGCACAGATACGCAGTATTTT. Translating it yields CSVDLFAFSTEGTDTQYF.

This clonotype was seen only a few times. This chain links TRBV28 with TRBJ2-7; either TRBD1 or TRBD2 may supply D (5 bases each). From germline, CDR1 is MDHEN and CDR2 SYDVKM. The CDR3 consists of 15 residues. V lost 5 bases and J 7 bases, leaving 21 bases between the germline ends. The CDR3 loop reads CASSIRRDPPTEQYF. CDR3 DNA sequence: TGTGCCAGCAGTATCCGTAGGGACCCTCCTACAGAGCAGTACTTC.

This clonotype has a handful of counts. This rearrangement joins TRBV6-5 to TRBJ1-6; 10 nucleotides agree with TRBD1. Germline CDR1 reads MNHEY; CDR2 reads SVGAGI. J gave up 8 bases and V 6 bases, and 4 bases lay outside the gene matches. This CDR3 spans 14 amino acids. The CDR3 is CASRTGTGDSPLHF. Here the CDR3 DNA reads TGTGCCAGCAGAACCGGGACAGGGGATTCACCCCTCCACTTT.

V gene TRBV3-1 combines with J gene TRBJ1-2; TRBD1 might be the D (6 bases). Trimming removed 6 bases from V and 4 bases from J, with 12 bases in between. CDR3 length: 13 amino acids. Germline values: CDR1 LGHDT, CDR2 YNNKEL (reference sequence). Written as DNA, the CDR3 is TGTGCCAGCAGTCCCCAGGGGCGCTATGGCTACACCTTC. Protein: CASSPQGRYGYTF.

This clonotype was picked up a small number of times. The chain uses TRBV7-2 and TRBJ2-4, with TRBD2 matching over 13 bases. J gave up 0 bases and V 1 base, and 6 bases lay outside the gene matches. The CDR3 is made up of 19 amino acids. Per germline, CDR1 SGHTA and CDR2 FQGNSA. CDR3 amino acids: CASSLVGTSGGGAKNIQYF. In DNA, the CDR3 is TGTGCCAGCAGCTTAGTTGGCACTAGCGGGGGGGGAGCCAAAAACATTCAGTACTTC.

Concerning this clonotype: An end of the junction differs from the germline gene, which may be a read error. The chain is built from TRBV7-2 and TRBJ2-3; 8 nucleotides agree with TRBD1. The V gene's germline CDR1 is SGHTA and CDR2 FQGNSA. CDR3 length: 13 amino acids. The CDR3 nucleotides are TGTGCCAGCAGCTCAGGGACAGGCGATACGCAGGATTTT. Protein: CASSSGTGDTQDF.

The chain employs TRBV28 and TRBJ2-6; the D is unclear. Germline assignment: CDR1 MDHEN and CDR2 SYDVKM. V was trimmed by 7 bases and J by 0 bases, leaving 10 bases between them. The CDR3 length is 15 residues. CDR3 in DNA: TGTGCCAGCAATGGACCGGTCTCTGGGGCCAACGTCCTGACTTTC. Translated: CASNGPVSGANVLTF.

In its sample, this clonotype was seen many times. The chain joins TRBV6-5 to TRBJ2-1; D may be TRBD2 (5 bases). CDR1 is MNHEY, CDR2 SVGAGI, per germline. CDR3 length equals 16 residues. Trimming took off 6 bases at V and 0 bases at J, with 15 bases between the two ends. CDR3: CASSATWLASYNEQFF. CDR3 in DNA: TGTGCCAGCAGCGCCACGTGGCTAGCCTCCTACAATGAGCAGTTCTTC.

This clonotype was counted a single time. This chain uses TRBV14 with TRBJ1-6; D uncertain. Looked up from germline, CDR1 is SGHDN and CDR2 is FVKESK. V was pared by 4 bases and J by 8 bases, with 15 bases between. CDR3 length: 15 residues. CDR3 bases: TGTGCCAGCAGCCCCCTTTCTGGGGTGGATTCACCCCTCCACTTT. Encoded protein: CASSPLSGVDSPLHF.